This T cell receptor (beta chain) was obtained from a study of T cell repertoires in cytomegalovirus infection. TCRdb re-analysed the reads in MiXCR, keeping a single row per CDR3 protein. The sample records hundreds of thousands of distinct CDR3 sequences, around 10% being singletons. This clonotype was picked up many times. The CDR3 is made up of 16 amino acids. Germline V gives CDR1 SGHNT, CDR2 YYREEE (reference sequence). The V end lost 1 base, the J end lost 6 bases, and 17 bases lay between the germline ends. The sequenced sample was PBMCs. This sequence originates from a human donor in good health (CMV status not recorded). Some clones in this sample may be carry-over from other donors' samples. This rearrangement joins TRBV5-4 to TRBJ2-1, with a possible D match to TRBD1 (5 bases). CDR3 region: CASSLFGAAPRNEQFF. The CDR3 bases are TGTGCCAGCAGCTTGTTTGGGGCAGCCCCCCGCAATGAGCAGTTCTTC.